The clone carrying this TCR beta chain was found many times. Its cognate antigen is unknown. Read coverage stops 3 residues before the CDR3 terminus; the germline J gene supplies the remainder. This record comes from a study of T cell clonality in common variable immunodeficiency. General observations from the study: Patient heterogeneity in the CVID cohort limited correlations between repertoire features and clinical complications.

Measured with immunoSEQ multiplex PCR; TCRdb has only the in-frame clones, and not every one. Altogether about 52,000 clones were found in the sample, and no singletons occur. CDR3 length equals 17 residues. The V end was cut by 4 bases, the J end by 3 bases, with 22 bases between. CDR1 is MDHEN, CDR2 SYDVKM, per germline. The rearrangement joins TRBV28 to TRBJ2-7; perhaps TRBD1 as D (5 bases). Sequencing used peripheral blood mononuclear cells. The source of this sequence is a person aged 18 to 75 in good health. The CDR3 DNA, read in part, is TGTGCCAGCAGTTACATTACAGGTCTGGGGTCTAACTACGAG. Amino acid sequence: CASSYITGLGSNYE. The CDR3 as a whole reads CASSYITGLGSNYEQYF.